These 16 T cell receptor beta chains were sequenced from one sample in a study of cytomegalovirus exposure and HLA in healthy donors. Both 60 Vbeta primers and 13 Jbeta primers went into the PCR. The data were produced by immunoSEQ multiplex PCR, yet TCRdb's version contains in-frame clones alone and is incomplete. The data contain roughly 100,000 clones, around 76% of them seen just once; the ten biggest clones take up 5% to 7%. Sample: PBMCs. These receptors were taken from a woman in her forties or fifties in good health and CMV-seropositive.

V usage is TRBV6-6 and J usage is TRBJ1-1; no clear D. The CDR3 is made up of 12 amino acids. Trimming stripped 2 bases from V and 5 bases from J, with 6 bases between. The V gene's germline CDR1 is MNHNY and CDR2 SVGAGI (reference sequence). The CDR3 DNA reads TGTGCCAGCAGTTACGGTCTAACTGAAGCTTTCTTT. It encodes CASSYGLTEAFF.

This clone was found many times. This chain links TRBV10-3 with TRBJ1-4; maybe TRBD1 (6 bases). Trimming shortened V by 10 bases and J by 2 bases, and 14 bases separated the two germline ends. Looked up from germline, CDR1 is ENHRY and CDR2 is SYGVKD. The CDR3 contains 14 residues. CDR3 nucleotide sequence: TGTGCCACGACTTCAGGGGACACTAATGAAAAACTGTTTTTT. This encodes CATTSGDTNEKLFF.

The V and J genes are TRBV27 and TRBJ1-2; a weak D match, TRBD1 (6 bases). The germline V gene encodes CDR1 MNHEY and CDR2 SMNVEV (reference sequence). The V gene lost 3 bases and the J gene lost 1 base, with 18 bases spanning the gap. This CDR3 is built from 17 residues. This CDR3 reads CASSFYSGQLSNYGYTF. The CDR3, as DNA: TGTGCCAGCAGTTTCTACTCCGGACAGTTGAGTAACTATGGCTACACCTTC.

The rearrangement links TRBV4-2 to TRBJ1-2; TRBD1 matches 7 bases. The CDR3 runs 15 residues. Germline-derived CDR1 and CDR2 are LGHNA and YNFKEQ. J gave up 3 bases and V 2 bases, and 6 bases lay outside the gene matches. This CDR3 reads CASSQLGQPHYGYTF. The CDR3 DNA sequence: TGTGCCAGCAGCCAATTGGGACAGCCGCACTATGGCTACACCTTC.

This chain connects TRBV7-2 to TRBJ1-1; no clear D. The germline CDR1 and CDR2 sequences are SGHTA and FQGNSA. This CDR3 comprises 14 residues. Trimming removed 2 bases from V and 5 bases from J, with 12 bases in between. As DNA, the CDR3 is TGTGCCAGCAGCTTATTAGTTCGGGGTACTGAAGCTTTCTTT. As protein: CASSLLVRGTEAFF.

The V gene is TRBV18, the J gene TRBJ2-7; TRBD2 matches 14 bases. V shed 4 bases, J shed 4 bases, and the junction held 3 bases outside the gene matches. The CDR3 extends over 15 amino acids. Germline values: CDR1 KGHSH, CDR2 LQKENI. CDR3 amino acids: CASSRGLAGDYEQYF. The DNA of the CDR3 is TGTGCCAGCTCACGGGGACTAGCGGGGGATTACGAGCAGTACTTC.

The chain has TRBV5-6 and TRBJ2-7; 7 bases are shared with TRBD1. J gave up 0 bases and V 2 bases, and 5 bases lay outside the gene matches. Germline CDR1 reads SGHDT; CDR2 reads YYEEEE. This CDR3 spans 15 amino acids. CDR3 coding DNA: TGTGCCAGCAGCTTTTCTGACAGGGACTCCTACGAGCAGTACTTC. Translation: CASSFSDRDSYEQYF.

J is TRBJ1-2 and V is TRBV5-6; D gene uncertain. Germline V CDR1 and CDR2: SGHDT, YYEEEE. CDR3 length equals 14 residues. Trimming took 4 bases from V and 4 from J, leaving 14 bases between them. CDR3 sequence (DNA): TGTGCCAGCAGCCCGGAACAGCTACTCTATGGCTACACCTTC. Amino acids: CASSPEQLLYGYTF.

Turning to this clone: At one boundary the junction diverges from the germline segment, which might be a read error. This chain connects TRBV7-7 to TRBJ2-1, with 12 nucleotides matching TRBD2. The CDR3 runs 14 residues. From germline, CDR1 is SSHAT and CDR2 FNYEAQ (reference sequence). The CDR3 DNA is TGTGCTAGCAGCCCCCTAGCGGGGGGGCATGAGCAGTTCTTC. This sequence encodes CASSPLAGGHEQFF.

This clone showed up just once. The chain is built from TRBV7-9 and TRBJ2-3; 8 bases match TRBD2. The V and J ends lost 3 bases and 7 bases, in that order; junction bases with no gene match: 12. CDR1 SEHNR and CDR2 FQNEAQ come from the germline V gene (reference sequence). The CDR3 extends over 16 amino acids. The CDR3 is CASSFGGGRSVNTQYF. DNA of the CDR3: TGTGCCAGCAGCTTCGGGGGGGGGCGATCTGTGAATACGCAGTATTTT.

The chain is built from TRBV27 and TRBJ2-5; 13 nucleotides match TRBD2. The junction had 12 bases not matched to a gene; V was cut back by 4 bases and J by 4 bases. This CDR3 spans 18 amino acids. Germline V gene data show CDR1 as MNHEY and CDR2 as SMNVEV (reference sequence). The CDR3 DNA sequence: TGTGCCAGCAGTTCCTCGCGACTAGCGGGGGGTGAGGTAGAGACCCAGTACTTC. Its translation is CASSSSRLAGGEVETQYF.

The J gene is TRBJ2-1, the V gene TRBV9, with D perhaps matching TRBD2 (7 bases). The CDR3 is 19 residues long. Trimming removed 4 bases from V and 7 bases from J, with 30 bases in between. Germline V CDR1 and CDR2: SGDLS, YYNGEE. In nucleotides, the CDR3 is TGTGCCAGCAGCCCCAGAATCCGGGGGGCCTCGGGGTTAAGAAATGAGCAGTTCTTC. Translated, it gives CASSPRIRGASGLRNEQFF.

This rearrangement joins TRBV10-2 to TRBJ2-7, with 8 bases fitting TRBD2. V shed 3 bases and J 0 bases; nucleotides not matched to a gene: 13. This CDR3 contains 18 residues. Per the germline V gene, CDR1 is WSHSY and CDR2 is SAAADI. The CDR3 region has the DNA TGCGCCAGCAGTGAAGAGCGGGGGAGAGACGCGAGCTCCTACGAGCAGTACTTC. Its translation is CASSEERGRDASSYEQYF.

V gene TRBV4-1 combines with J gene TRBJ1-5; the match to TRBD1 covers 8 bases. The J segment lost 3 bases and the V segment lost 0 bases, leaving 4 bases of the junction unmatched. The CDR3 extends over 16 amino acids. Germline V gene sequence: CDR1 MGHRA, CDR2 YSYEKL. This CDR3 reads CASSQDGTGSNQPQHF. The CDR3 DNA reads as TGCGCCAGCAGCCAAGATGGGACAGGTTCCAATCAGCCCCAGCATTTT.

The rearrangement joins TRBV9 to TRBJ2-3; weak D call: TRBD1 (5 bases). Trimming pared 0 bases from V and 2 bases from J, leaving 7 bases between. The CDR3 spans 14 residues. Germline V gene data show CDR1 as SGDLS and CDR2 as YYNGEE. This CDR3 reads CASSVAGSTDTQYF. The CDR3 DNA reads as TGTGCCAGCAGCGTAGCAGGGTCCACAGATACGCAGTATTTT.

This chain connects TRBV6-6 to TRBJ2-1, with TRBD1 identical over 10 bases. Germline CDR1 is MNHNY and CDR2 is SVGAGI (reference sequence). The J segment lost 3 bases and the V segment lost 6 bases, leaving 5 bases of the junction unmatched. CDR3 size: 15 residues. DNA for the CDR3: TGTGCCAGCAGACCCGGGACAGGGGACTACAATGAGCAGTTCTTC. Protein: CASRPGTGDYNEQFF.